Presented here are 26 T cell receptor beta chains from one specimen sequenced in a study of blood T cell repertoires in COVID-19. TCRdb's table, derived via immunoSEQ multiplex PCR, lists solely in-frame clones and lacks some. The sample has over 110,000 clones, approximately 80% seen once; the top ten hold 3% to 4.5%. The sequenced material came from PBMCs or T cells enriched from blood (not recorded which). These receptors all stem from a man over 45 in a cohort exposed to, infected with or recovered from COVID-19 (not recorded which).

The CDR3: CASRMGQGKEKLFF. The CDR3 DNA is TGTGCCAGCAGGATGGGACAGGGAAAGGAAAAACTGTTTTTT. This sequence joins TRBV28 and TRBJ1-4; 9 bases are a match to TRBD1. Germline CDR1 reads MDHEN; CDR2 reads SYDVKM. The CDR3 covers 14 residues. Trimming cost V 6 bases and J 8 bases; bases outside gene matches: 7.

In its sample, this clone was seen once. J is TRBJ2-7 and V is TRBV6-1, with TRBD1 matching over 10 bases. Germline CDR1 MNHNS, CDR2 SASEGT. With 7 bases clipped from V and 7 bases from J, the junction kept 13 bases outside the gene matches. The CDR3 loop spans 15 amino acids. DNA for the CDR3: TGTGCCAGCACCCGAACCGGGACAGGGGTCGGGGAGCAGTACTTC. Translating it yields CASTRTGTGVGEQYF.

The chain links TRBV14 to TRBJ2-7, with TRBD1 identical over 12 bases. The trim removed 4 bases at V and 2 bases at J, leaving 3 bases unmatched. CDR3 length: 15 residues. Germline V gene sequence: CDR1 SGHDN, CDR2 FVKESK. CDR3 DNA: TGTGCCAGCAGCCCCCGGGACAGGGGGCCCTACGAGCAGTACTTC. Its translation: CASSPRDRGPYEQYF.

V and J are TRBV28 and TRBJ1-5, with 9 bases lining up with TRBD1. V shed 7 bases and J 4 bases; nucleotides not matched to a gene: 5. The germline CDR1 and CDR2 sequences are MDHEN and SYDVKM. This CDR3 has 14 amino acids. The chain's CDR3 is CASKLGQGNQPQHF. CDR3 DNA sequence: TGTGCCAGCAAACTGGGACAGGGTAATCAGCCCCAGCATTTT.

This chain links TRBV11-2 with TRBJ2-1; maybe TRBD2 (5 bases). The CDR3 covers 13 residues. The V end lost 1 base, the J end lost 8 bases, and 9 bases lay between the germline ends. Per the germline V gene, CDR1 is SGHAT and CDR2 is FQNNGV. CDR3 nucleotides: TGTGCCAGCAGCTTAGCGGGAACTTATGAGCAGTTCTTC. Protein sequence: CASSLAGTYEQFF.

This clone was counted only a few times. The chain joins TRBV28 to TRBJ2-1; TRBD1 aligns across 8 bases. This CDR3 comprises 13 residues. From germline, CDR1 is MDHEN and CDR2 SYDVKM. The V segment lost 6 bases and the J segment 6 bases; nucleotides outside the gene matches: 4. CDR3 sequence (DNA): TGTGCCAGCAGCTCCGGACAGGGCAATGAGCAGTTCTTC. It is translated as CASSSGQGNEQFF.

The chain joins TRBV5-4 to TRBJ1-2; possibly TRBD1 for D (6 bases). Trimming removed 1 base at V and 4 bases at J, with 8 bases between. Germline V gene lookup returns CDR1 SGHNT and CDR2 YYREEE (reference sequence). CDR3 length equals 13 residues. CDR3 residues: CASSLQGSYGYTF. The CDR3, as DNA: TGTGCCAGCAGCTTGCAGGGGAGCTATGGCTACACCTTC.

The chain uses TRBV2 and TRBJ2-7; D is perhaps TRBD2 (5 bases). This CDR3 region has 13 residues. Trimming left V 2 bases short and J 5 bases short, with 10 bases between. The germline V gene has CDR1 SNHLY and CDR2 FYNNEI. The CDR3 DNA sequence: TGTGCCAGCAGTGAACTTCCGGGGAACGAGCAGTACTTC. Its protein is CASSELPGNEQYF.

This chain's CDR3 is CASTPFPRQGGNEQFF. The CDR3 DNA follows: TGTGCCAGCACTCCCTTCCCCCGACAGGGAGGAAATGAGCAGTTCTTC. The rearrangement links TRBV28 to TRBJ2-1, with D possibly TRBD1 on 7 matching bases. The germline CDR1 and CDR2 sequences are MDHEN and SYDVKM. The CDR3 consists of 16 residues. The V gene lost 7 bases and the J gene lost 7 bases, with 23 bases spanning the gap.

The chain couples TRBV7-8 to TRBJ2-7; 8 nucleotides match TRBD2. V lost 4 bases to trimming and J lost 3 bases; unmatched junction nucleotides: 11. Germline assignment: CDR1 SGHVS and CDR2 FQNEAQ. This CDR3 spans 16 amino acids. This CDR3 reads CASSSIGGGPFYEQYF. The CDR3 region has the DNA TGTGCCAGCAGCTCTATTGGCGGGGGGCCCTTCTACGAGCAGTACTTC.

J is TRBJ2-1 and V is TRBV19; 9 bases align to TRBD2. CDR1 and CDR2 (germline): LNHDA, SQIVND (reference sequence). The CDR3 is made up of 14 amino acids. Germline trimming cut 5 bases from V and 3 bases from J; bases unmatched to any gene: 2. CDR3 sequence (DNA): TGTGCCAGTAGTCCTAGCGGGATCTACAATGAGCAGTTCTTC. Translation: CASSPSGIYNEQFF.

The chain joins TRBV19 to TRBJ1-2, with D hard to call. Trimming shortened V by 0 bases and J by 2 bases, and 13 bases separated the two germline ends. The CDR3 extends over 16 amino acids. CDR1 is LNHDA and CDR2 is SQIVND in the germline V gene (reference sequence). The CDR3 is CASSIEPSGINYGYTF. In DNA, the CDR3 is TGTGCCAGTAGTATAGAGCCGTCAGGAATCAACTATGGCTACACCTTC.

The chain carries TRBV27 and TRBJ2-1; 14 bases are a match to TRBD2. This CDR3 region has 15 residues. V was pared by 4 bases and J by 7 bases, with 3 bases of the junction left unmatched. Germline loops: CDR1 MNHEY, CDR2 SMNVEV (reference sequence). Written as DNA, the CDR3 is TGTGCCAGCAGTTCCGGGACTAGCGGGAGAAATGAGCAGTTCTTC. Residues: CASSSGTSGRNEQFF.

The chain links TRBV5-1 to TRBJ2-1; TRBD2 matches 7 bases. The germline CDR1 and CDR2 sequences are SGHRS and YFSETQ. The CDR3 runs 17 residues. V was clipped by 4 bases and J by 3 bases; unmatched bases: 13. Written as DNA, the CDR3 is TGCGCCAGCAGCCCCACCCTTGGGACTACTTTCTACAATGAGCAGTTCTTC. Its protein product is CASSPTLGTTFYNEQFF.

V is TRBV2 and J is TRBJ2-7; TRBD2 aligns across 12 bases. The CDR3 runs 20 residues. Germline lookup yields CDR1 SNHLY and CDR2 FYNNEI. With 4 bases clipped from V and 6 bases from J, the junction kept 22 bases outside the gene matches. The CDR3 region is CASSGPSSLAGGPYWAEQYF. The CDR3 nucleotides are TGTGCCAGCAGTGGCCCCTCTTCGCTAGCGGGAGGGCCGTATTGGGCCGAGCAGTACTTC.

This clone has only a few counts. The rearrangement links TRBV5-5 to TRBJ2-7; the match to TRBD1 covers 10 bases. Germline V gene lookup returns CDR1 SGHKS and CDR2 YYEKEE (reference sequence). Unmatched junction bases numbered 8, after V lost 6 bases and J lost 5 bases. The CDR3 loop spans 14 amino acids. The CDR3 DNA sequence: TGTGCCAGCACCTTTGGGGACAGGGGCGACGAGCAGTACTTC. Translation gives CASTFGDRGDEQYF.

The CDR3 is CASREGGAPGNEQFF. The CDR3 nucleotides read TGTGCCAGCCGCGAGGGGGGGGCGCCGGGGAATGAGCAGTTCTTC. The rearrangement links TRBV27 to TRBJ2-1, with a tentative D call TRBD2 (7 bases). The V gene lost 8 bases and the J gene lost 7 bases, with 21 bases spanning the gap. CDR3 size: 15 residues. CDR1 and CDR2 from the germline V gene are MNHEY and SMNVEV (reference sequence).

Here the CDR3 reads CASSVEMGQGTLAGELFF. The CDR3 DNA reads TGTGCCAGCAGCGTAGAAATGGGACAGGGTACCCTCGCCGGAGAACTGTTTTTT. The chain recombines TRBV9 with TRBJ1-4; the match to TRBD1 covers 9 bases. In germline, CDR1 is SGDLS, CDR2 YYNGEE. The CDR3 is 18 residues long. Trimming took 0 bases from V and 12 from J; bases not matched to a gene: 18.

This clone showed up just once. The rearrangement joins TRBV3-1 (or the pseudogene TRBV3-2) to TRBJ1-1; the D gene is possibly TRBD1 (6 bases). The CDR3 consists of 12 residues. In germline, CDR1 is LGHDT, CDR2 YNNKEL (reference sequence). V was shortened by 4 bases and J by 4 bases, with 7 bases between the two germline ends. CDR3 in DNA: TGTGCCAGCAGCCGGACAGTCACTGAAGCTTTCTTT. As protein: CASSRTVTEAFF.

This chain connects TRBV2 to TRBJ2-7; 7 positions agree with TRBD2. Trimming took 6 bases from V and 0 from J; bases not matched to a gene: 8. The CDR3 is made up of 15 amino acids. CDR1 is SNHLY, CDR2 FYNNEI, per germline. The CDR3 region has the DNA TGTGCCAGCAGGGGGGAGGGCCCTATCTCCTACGAGCAGTACTTC. Its translation: CASRGEGPISYEQYF.

The J gene is TRBJ2-1, the V gene TRBV5-1; 8 bases line up with TRBD2. Trimming took 1 base from V and 1 from J; bases not matched to a gene: 1. CDR1 is SGHRS, CDR2 YFSETQ, per germline. This CDR3 contains 15 residues. The CDR3 DNA reads as TGCGCCAGCAGCTTGAGCGGGGGTTCCTACAATGAGCAGTTCTTC. It yields the protein CASSLSGGSYNEQFF.

The genes are TRBV30 and TRBJ1-6, with D perhaps matching TRBD1 (6 bases). The CDR3 has 13 residues. V lost 2 bases, J lost 7 bases, and 9 bases lay in between. Germline-derived CDR1 and CDR2 are GTSNPN and SVGIG (reference sequence). The CDR3 here is CAWSPGDNSPLHF. Here the CDR3 DNA reads TGTGCCTGGAGTCCAGGGGACAATTCACCCCTCCACTTT.

By its share, this clone is medium-sized. The chain couples TRBV7-8 to TRBJ2-1; 8 bases match TRBD2. The CDR3 is 15 residues long. Germline values: CDR1 SGHVS, CDR2 FQNEAQ. V lost 5 bases, J lost 7 bases, and 10 bases stayed unmatched. CDR3 protein: CASSPGSGSRNEQFF. CDR3 sequence (DNA): TGTGCCAGCAGCCCAGGCAGCGGGAGCAGAAATGAGCAGTTCTTC.

This chain joins TRBV20-1 and TRBJ1-2; a possible D gene is TRBD1 (6 bases). Looked up from germline, CDR1 is DFQATT and CDR2 is SNEGSKA (reference sequence). This CDR3 comprises 15 residues. The germline V and J ends were trimmed by 3 bases and 3 bases, with 17 bases remaining between them. CDR3 amino acids: CSASKGSGGYYGYTF. The CDR3 DNA reads TGCAGTGCTAGTAAAGGTTCGGGGGGCTACTATGGCTACACCTTC.

The gene calls are TRBV12-3 or TRBV12-4 and TRBJ1-2, with D uncertain. This CDR3 has 13 amino acids. Trimming cost V 7 bases and J 8 bases, with 17 bases left between them. CDR3 in amino acids: CASKQAVREGYTF. CDR3 bases: TGTGCCAGCAAGCAAGCGGTCCGGGAGGGCTACACCTTC.

Points on this clone: This sample also contains other DNA sequences that code for the same CDR3. V gene TRBV6-5 combines with J gene TRBJ2-5; 8 bases line up with TRBD2. The CDR3 spans 13 residues. CDR1 MNHEY and CDR2 SVGAGI come from the germline V gene. V gave up 6 bases and J gave up 1 base; unmatched junction bases: 1. The CDR3 is CASRREVQETQYF. The CDR3 DNA follows: TGTGCCAGCAGGCGGGAGGTCCAAGAGACCCAGTACTTC.